This TCR beta chain was sequenced during a study of response to subunit inactivated influenza vaccine. Overall study findings and caveats: The authors suggested that every seasonal influenza vaccination recruits few new T cells.

MiXCR, applied by TCRdb to the RT-PCR reads, yields one record per CDR3 protein. The sample carries about 520,000 distinct CDR3 sequences, 6.5% to 8% recorded once. The CDR3 is 15 amino acids. V was clipped by 2 bases and J by 1 base, with 10 bases between them. Germline V gene sequence: CDR1 SGHTA, CDR2 FQGNSA. In regard to this clonotype: The antigen is unknown.

The clonotype originates from a man aged 50 to 69 who received an inactivated influenza vaccine. This specimen was PBMCs from blood, taken about 23 months after vaccination. The chain employs TRBV7-2 and TRBJ2-3; unclear D gene. The CDR3 loop reads CASSLQAFRTDTQYF. The CDR3, as DNA: TGTGCCAGCAGCTTACAGGCCTTTCGCACAGATACGCAGTATTTT.